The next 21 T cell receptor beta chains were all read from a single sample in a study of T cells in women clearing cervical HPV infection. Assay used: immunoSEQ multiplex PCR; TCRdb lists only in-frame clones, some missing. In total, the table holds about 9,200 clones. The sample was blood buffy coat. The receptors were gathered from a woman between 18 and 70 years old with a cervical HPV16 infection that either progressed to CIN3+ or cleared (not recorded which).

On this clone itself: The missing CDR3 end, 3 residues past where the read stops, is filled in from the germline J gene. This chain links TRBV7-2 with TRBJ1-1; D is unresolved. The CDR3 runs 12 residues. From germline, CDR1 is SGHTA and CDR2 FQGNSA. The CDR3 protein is CASSLRDIEAFF. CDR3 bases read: TGTGCCAGCAGCTTAAGAGACATCGAA.

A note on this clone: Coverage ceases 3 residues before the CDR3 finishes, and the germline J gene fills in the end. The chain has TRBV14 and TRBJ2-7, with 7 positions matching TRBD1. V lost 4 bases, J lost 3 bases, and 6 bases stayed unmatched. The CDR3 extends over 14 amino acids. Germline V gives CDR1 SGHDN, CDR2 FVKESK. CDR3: CASSLRDSLYEQYF. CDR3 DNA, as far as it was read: TGTGCCAGCAGCCTCCGGGACAGTCTCTACGAG. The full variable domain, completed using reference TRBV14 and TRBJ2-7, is EAGVTQFPSHSVIEKGQTVTLRCDPISGHDNLYWYRRVMGKEIKFLLHFVKESKQDESGMPNNRFLAERTGGTYSTLKVQPAELEDSGVYFCASSLRDSLYEQYFGPGTRLTVT.

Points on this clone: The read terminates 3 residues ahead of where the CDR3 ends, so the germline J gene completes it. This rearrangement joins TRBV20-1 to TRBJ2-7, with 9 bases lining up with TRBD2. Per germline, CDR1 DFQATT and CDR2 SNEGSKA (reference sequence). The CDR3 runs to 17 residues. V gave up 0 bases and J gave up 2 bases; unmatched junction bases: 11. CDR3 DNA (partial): TGCAGTGCTAGAGATCGGCGGGGGGGCATCTCGACCTACGAG. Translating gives CSARDRRGGISTYE. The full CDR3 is CSARDRRGGISTYEQYF.

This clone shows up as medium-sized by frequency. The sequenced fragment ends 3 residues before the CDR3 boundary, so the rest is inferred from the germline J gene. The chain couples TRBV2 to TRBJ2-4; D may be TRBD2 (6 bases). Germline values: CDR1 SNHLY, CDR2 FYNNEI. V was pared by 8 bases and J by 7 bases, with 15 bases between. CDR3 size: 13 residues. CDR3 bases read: TGTGCCAGCGAACCCGGCGGGGTGAACATT. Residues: CASEPGGVNI. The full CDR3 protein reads CASEPGGVNIQYF. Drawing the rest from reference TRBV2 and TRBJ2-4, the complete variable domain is EPEVTQTPSHQVTQMGQEVILRCVPISNHLYFYWYRQILGQKVEFLVSFYNNEISEKSEIFDDQFSVERPDGSNFTLKIRSTKLEDSAMYFCASEPGGVNIQYFGAGTRLSVL.

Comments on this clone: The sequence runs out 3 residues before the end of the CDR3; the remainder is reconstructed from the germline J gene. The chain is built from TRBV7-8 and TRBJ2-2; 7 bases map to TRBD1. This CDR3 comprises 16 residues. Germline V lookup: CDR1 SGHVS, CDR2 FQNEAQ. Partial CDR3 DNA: TGTGCCAGCAGCGTATTCGGGACAGCTGGGGCCAACGTG. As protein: CASSVFGTAGANV. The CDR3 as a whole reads CASSVFGTAGANVLFF. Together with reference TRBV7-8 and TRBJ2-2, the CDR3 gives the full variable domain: GAGVSQSPRYKVAKRGQDVALRCDPISGHVSLFWYQQALGQGPEFLTYFQNEAQLDKSGLPSDRFFAERPEGSVSTLKIQRTQQEDSAVYLCASSVFGTAGANVLFFGEGSRLTVL.

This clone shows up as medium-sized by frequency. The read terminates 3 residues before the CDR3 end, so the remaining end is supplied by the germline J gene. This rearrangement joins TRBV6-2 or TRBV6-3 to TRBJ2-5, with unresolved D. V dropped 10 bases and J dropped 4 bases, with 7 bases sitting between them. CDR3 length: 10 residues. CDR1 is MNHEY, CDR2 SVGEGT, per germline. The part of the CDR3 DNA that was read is TGTGCCACCTCAGGAGAGACC. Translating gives CATSGET. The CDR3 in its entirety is CATSGETQYF.

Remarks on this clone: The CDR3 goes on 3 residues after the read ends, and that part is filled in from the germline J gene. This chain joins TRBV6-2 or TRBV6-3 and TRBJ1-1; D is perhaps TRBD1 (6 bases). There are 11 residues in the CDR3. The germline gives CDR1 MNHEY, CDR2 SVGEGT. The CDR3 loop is CASSIGTEAFF. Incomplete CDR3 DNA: TGTGCCAGCAGTATCGGGACAGAA.

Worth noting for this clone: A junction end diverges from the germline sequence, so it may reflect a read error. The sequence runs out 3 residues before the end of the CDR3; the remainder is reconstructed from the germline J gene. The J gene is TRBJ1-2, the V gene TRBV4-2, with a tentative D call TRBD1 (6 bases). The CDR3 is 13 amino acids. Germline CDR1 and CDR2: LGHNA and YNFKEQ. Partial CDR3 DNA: TGCGCCAGCAGCCAAGAGGACAGAGGGGGC. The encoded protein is CASSQEDRGG. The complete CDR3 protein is CASSQEDRGGYTF.

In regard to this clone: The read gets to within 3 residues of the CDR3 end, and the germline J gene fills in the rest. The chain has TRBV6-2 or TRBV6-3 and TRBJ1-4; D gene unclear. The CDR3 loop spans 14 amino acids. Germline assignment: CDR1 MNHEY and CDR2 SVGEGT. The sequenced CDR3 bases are TGTGCCAGCAGTTACCATCCTAGGATTTCACCA. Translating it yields CASSYHPRISP. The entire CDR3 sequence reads CASSYHPRISPLFF.

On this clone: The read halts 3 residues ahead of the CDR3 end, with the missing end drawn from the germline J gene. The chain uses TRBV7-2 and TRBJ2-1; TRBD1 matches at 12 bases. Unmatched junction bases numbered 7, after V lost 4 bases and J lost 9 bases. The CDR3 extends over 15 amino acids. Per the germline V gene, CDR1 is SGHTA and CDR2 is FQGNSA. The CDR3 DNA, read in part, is TGTGCCAGCAGCTCGGGACAGGGGGCGAACGCTGAG. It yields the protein CASSSGQGANAE. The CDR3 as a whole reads CASSSGQGANAEQFF.

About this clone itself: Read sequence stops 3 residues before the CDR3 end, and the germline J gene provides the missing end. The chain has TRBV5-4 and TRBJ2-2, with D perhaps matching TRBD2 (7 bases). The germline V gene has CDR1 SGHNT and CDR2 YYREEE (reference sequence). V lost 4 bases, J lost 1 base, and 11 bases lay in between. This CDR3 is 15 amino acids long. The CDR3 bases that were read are TGTGCCAGCAGCCCCGGGGGGCTGAACACCGGGGAG. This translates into CASSPGGLNTGE. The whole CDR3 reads CASSPGGLNTGELFF.

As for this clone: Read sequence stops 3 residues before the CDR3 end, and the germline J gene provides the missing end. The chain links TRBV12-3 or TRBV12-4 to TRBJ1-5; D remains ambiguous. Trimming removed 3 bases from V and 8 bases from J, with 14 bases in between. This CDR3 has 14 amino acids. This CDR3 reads CASSFPGGPKPQHF. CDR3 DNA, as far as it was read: TGTGCCAGCAGTTTTCCGGGCGGGCCTAAGCCC.

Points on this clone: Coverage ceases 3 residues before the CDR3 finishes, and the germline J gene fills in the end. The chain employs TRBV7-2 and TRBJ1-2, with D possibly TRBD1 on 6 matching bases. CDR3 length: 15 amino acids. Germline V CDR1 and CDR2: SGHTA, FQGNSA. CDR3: CASSLLAGGPYDYTF. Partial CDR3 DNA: TGTGCCAGCAGCTTACTAGCGGGGGGGCCCTACGAC.

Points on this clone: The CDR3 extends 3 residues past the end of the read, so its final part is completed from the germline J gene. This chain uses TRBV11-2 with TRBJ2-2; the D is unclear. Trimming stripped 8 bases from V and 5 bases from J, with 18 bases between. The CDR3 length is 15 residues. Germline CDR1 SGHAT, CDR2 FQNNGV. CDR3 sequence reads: CASAYPRQGTGELFF. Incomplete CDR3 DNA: TGTGCCAGCGCTTACCCCAGGCAAGGGACCGGGGAG. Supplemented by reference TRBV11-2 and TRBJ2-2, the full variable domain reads EAGVAQSPRYKIIEKRQSVAFWCNPISGHATLYWYQQILGQGPKLLIQFQNNGVVDDSQLPKDRFSAERLKGVDSTLKIQPAKLEDSAVYLCASAYPRQGTGELFFGEGSRLTVL.

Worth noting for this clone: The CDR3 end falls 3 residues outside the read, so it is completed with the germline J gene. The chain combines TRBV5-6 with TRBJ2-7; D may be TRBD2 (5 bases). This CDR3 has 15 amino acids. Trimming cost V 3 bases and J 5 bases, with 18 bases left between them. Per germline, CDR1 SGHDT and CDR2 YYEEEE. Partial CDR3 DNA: TGTGCCAGCAGCTCTGCCGGACTGGCATTAAACGAG. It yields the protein CASSSAGLALNE. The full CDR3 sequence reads CASSSAGLALNEQYF.

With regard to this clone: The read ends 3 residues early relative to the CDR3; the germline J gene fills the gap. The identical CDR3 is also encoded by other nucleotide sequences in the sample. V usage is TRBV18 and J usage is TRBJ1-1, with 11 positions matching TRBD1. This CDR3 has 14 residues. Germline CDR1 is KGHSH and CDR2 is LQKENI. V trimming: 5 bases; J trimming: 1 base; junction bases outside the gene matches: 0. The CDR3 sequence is CASSGQGANTEAFF. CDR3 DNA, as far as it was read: TGTGCCAGCTCAGGACAGGGGGCGAACACTGAA.

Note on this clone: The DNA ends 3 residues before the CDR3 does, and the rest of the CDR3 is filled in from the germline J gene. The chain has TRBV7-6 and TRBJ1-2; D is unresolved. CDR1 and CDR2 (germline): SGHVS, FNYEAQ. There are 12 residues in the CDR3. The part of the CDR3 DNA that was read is TGTGCCAGCAGCCCGAGCTCCTACGAC. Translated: CASSPSSYD. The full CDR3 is CASSPSSYDYTF.

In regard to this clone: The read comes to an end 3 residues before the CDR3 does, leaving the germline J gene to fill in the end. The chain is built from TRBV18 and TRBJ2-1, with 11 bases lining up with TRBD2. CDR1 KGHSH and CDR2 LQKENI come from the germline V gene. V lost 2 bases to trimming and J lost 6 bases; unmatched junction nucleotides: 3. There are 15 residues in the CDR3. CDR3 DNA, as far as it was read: TGTGCCAGCTCACCAGGGCTAGCGGGGGGCAATGAG. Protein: CASSPGLAGGNE. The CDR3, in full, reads CASSPGLAGGNEQFF.

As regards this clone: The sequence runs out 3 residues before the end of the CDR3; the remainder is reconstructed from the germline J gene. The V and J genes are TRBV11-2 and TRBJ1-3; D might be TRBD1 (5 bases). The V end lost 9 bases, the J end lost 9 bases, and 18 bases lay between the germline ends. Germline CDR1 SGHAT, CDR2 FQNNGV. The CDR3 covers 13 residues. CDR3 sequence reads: CASGRGDGRTIYF. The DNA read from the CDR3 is TGTGCCAGTGGTCGAGGGGATGGACGCACC.

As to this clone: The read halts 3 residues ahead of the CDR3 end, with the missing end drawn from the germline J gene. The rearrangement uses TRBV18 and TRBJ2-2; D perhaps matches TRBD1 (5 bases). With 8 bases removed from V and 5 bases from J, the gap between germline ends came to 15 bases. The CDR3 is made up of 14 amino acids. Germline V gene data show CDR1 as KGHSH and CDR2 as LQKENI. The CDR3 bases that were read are TGTGCCAGCCTCCCCAGCAGGGAAACCGGGGAG. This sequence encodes CASLPSRETGE. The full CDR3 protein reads CASLPSRETGELFF.

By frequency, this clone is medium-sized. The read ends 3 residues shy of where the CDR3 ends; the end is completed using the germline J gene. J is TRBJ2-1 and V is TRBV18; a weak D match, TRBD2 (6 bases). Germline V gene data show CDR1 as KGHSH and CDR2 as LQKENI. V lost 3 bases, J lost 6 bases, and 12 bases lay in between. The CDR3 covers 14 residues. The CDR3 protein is CASSPNGTPNEQFF. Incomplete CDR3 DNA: TGTGCCAGCTCACCGAACGGGACTCCCAATGAG.